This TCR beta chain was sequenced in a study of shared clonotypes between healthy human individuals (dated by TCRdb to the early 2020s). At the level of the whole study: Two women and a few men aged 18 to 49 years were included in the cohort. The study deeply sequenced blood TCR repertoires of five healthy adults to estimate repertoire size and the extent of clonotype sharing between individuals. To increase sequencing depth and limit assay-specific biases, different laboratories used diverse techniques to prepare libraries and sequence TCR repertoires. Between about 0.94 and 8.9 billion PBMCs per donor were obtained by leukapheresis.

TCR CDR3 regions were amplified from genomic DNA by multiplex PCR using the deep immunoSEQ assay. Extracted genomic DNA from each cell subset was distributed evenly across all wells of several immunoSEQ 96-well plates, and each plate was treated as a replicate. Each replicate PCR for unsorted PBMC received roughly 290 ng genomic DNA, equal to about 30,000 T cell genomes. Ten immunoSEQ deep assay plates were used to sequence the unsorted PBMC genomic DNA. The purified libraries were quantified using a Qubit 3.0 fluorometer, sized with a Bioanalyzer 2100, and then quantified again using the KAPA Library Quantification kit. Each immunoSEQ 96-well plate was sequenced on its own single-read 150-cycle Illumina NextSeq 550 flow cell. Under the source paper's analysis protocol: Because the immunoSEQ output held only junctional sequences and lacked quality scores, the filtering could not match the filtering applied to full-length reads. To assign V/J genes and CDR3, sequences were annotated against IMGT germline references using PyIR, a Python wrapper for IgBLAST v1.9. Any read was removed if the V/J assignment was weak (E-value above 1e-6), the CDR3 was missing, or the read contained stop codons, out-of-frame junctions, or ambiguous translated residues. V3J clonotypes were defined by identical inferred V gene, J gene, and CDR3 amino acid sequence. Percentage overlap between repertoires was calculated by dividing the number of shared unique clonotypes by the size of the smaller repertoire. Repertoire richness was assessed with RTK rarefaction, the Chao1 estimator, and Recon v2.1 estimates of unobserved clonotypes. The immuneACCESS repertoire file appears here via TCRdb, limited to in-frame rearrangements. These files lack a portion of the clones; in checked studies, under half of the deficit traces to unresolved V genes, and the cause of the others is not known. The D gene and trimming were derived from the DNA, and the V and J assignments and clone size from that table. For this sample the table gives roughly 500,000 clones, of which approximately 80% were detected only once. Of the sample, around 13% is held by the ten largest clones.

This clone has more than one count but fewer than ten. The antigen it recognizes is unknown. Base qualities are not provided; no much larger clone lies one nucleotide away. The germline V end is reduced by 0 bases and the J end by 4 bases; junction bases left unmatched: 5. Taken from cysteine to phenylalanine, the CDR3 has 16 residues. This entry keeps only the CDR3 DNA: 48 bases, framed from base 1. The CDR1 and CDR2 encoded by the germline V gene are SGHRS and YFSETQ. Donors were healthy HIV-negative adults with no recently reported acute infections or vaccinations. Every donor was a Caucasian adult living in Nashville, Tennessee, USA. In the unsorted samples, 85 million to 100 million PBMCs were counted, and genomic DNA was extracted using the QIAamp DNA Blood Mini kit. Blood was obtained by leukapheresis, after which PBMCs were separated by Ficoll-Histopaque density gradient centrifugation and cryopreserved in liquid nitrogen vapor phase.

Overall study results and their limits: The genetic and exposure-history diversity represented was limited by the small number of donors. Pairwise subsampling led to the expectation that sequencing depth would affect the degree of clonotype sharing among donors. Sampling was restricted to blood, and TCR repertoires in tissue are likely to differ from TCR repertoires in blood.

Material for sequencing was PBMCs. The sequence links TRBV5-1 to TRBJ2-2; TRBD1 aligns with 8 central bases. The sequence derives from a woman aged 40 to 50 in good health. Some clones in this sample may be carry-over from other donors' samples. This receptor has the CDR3 CASSLATGGTTGELFF. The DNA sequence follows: TGCGCCAGCAGCTTGGCCACAGGGGGGACCACCGGGGAGCTGTTTTTT.